This passage covers 6 T cell receptor beta chains from one sample sequenced in a study of Tregs in tolerant kidney transplant recipients (dated by TCRdb to between 2017 and 2020). Receptors were amplified or captured by the immunoSEQ multiplex PCR assay. The source is immuneACCESS, and TCRdb retained only in-frame sequences with V and J called. Part of the clones is not carried over; for the studies checked, unresolved V genes explain less than half of this, and the remainder is unexplained. The sample table holds over 55,000 clones, of which around four fifths were seen once. Less than 5.5% of the sample is in the top ten clones. Sequenced input: CD4+ T cells from blood. These receptors originate from a human donor in good health.

This chain links TRBV29-1 with TRBJ1-1, with 7 bases matching TRBD1. V trimming: 6 bases; J trimming: 4 bases; junction bases outside the gene matches: 8. The CDR3 is 13 amino acids. The germline V gene encodes CDR1 SQVTM and CDR2 ANQGSEA. CDR3 nucleotides: TGCAGCGTAATGACAGGGATCATCACTGAAGCTTTCTTT. It encodes CSVMTGIITEAFF. Full variable domain (outside the CDR3, taken from reference TRBV29-1 and TRBJ1-1): SAVISQKPSRDICQRGTSLTIQCQVDSQVTMMFWYRQQPGQSLTLIATANQGSEATYESGFVIDKFPISRPNLTFSTLTVSNMSPEDSSIYLCSVMTGIITEAFFGQGTRLTVV.

V usage is TRBV14 and J usage is TRBJ1-1; the D gene is possibly TRBD1 (5 bases). CDR1 and CDR2 from the germline V gene are SGHDN and FVKESK. This CDR3 region has 13 residues. V was cut by 5 bases and J by 1 base, with 8 bases left in between. CDR3 loop: CASSYDRNTEAFF. DNA of the CDR3: TGTGCCAGCAGCTACGACAGGAACACTGAAGCTTTCTTT.

This clone came up once. This chain connects TRBV7-9 to TRBJ2-5, with 7 bases lining up with TRBD1. CDR1 SEHNR and CDR2 FQNEAQ come from the germline V gene (reference sequence). The CDR3 sequence is 13 residues long. J gave up 3 bases and V 5 bases, and 3 bases lay outside the gene matches. CDR3 amino acids: CASSPGTEETQYF. CDR3 in DNA: TGTGCCAGCAGCCCCGGGACAGAAGAGACCCAGTACTTC.

This rearrangement joins TRBV10-2 to TRBJ2-2; 7 nucleotides line up with TRBD2. CDR1 and CDR2 from the germline V gene are WSHSY and SAAADI. Unmatched junction bases numbered 13, after V lost 0 bases and J lost 6 bases. This CDR3 is built from 18 residues. The CDR3 is CASSESRETSIISGELFF. DNA of the CDR3: TGCGCCAGCAGTGAGTCTCGGGAGACTAGCATCATTTCCGGGGAGCTGTTTTTT.

The chain links TRBV6-1 to TRBJ2-7; 8 bases agree with TRBD1. The J segment lost 1 base and the V segment lost 4 bases, leaving 6 bases of the junction unmatched. Germline V lookup: CDR1 MNHNS, CDR2 SASEGT. There are 15 residues in the CDR3. CDR3 amino acids: CASSGRDRISYEQYF. The DNA of the CDR3 is TGTGCCAGCAGTGGACGGGACAGGATTTCCTACGAGCAGTACTTC.

The chain joins TRBV4-1 to TRBJ2-3, with 7 nucleotides matching TRBD2. The CDR3 is 15 residues long. The junction had 7 bases not matched to a gene; V was cut back by 4 bases and J by 3 bases. From germline, CDR1 is MGHRA and CDR2 YSYEKL. The CDR3 nucleotides read TGCGCCAGCAGCCGTTTCAGCGGGAAGACAGATACGCAGTATTTT. This translates into CASSRFSGKTDTQYF.